This paragraph covers one T cell receptor beta chain sequence. It lacks a known antigen. One base away there is no much larger clone; base qualities are not given. This record comes from a study of CD8+ T cells in alopecia areata (dated by TCRdb to the late 2010s). For the wider study: The treated patients, all with moderate-to-severe alopecia areata, were enrolled in an open-label pilot trial of oral tofacitinib given at 5 to 10 mg twice daily. Tofacitinib was given for 6 to 18 months, followed by 6 months of follow-up off drug to assess delayed response and recurrence. High-throughput TCRbeta sequencing was used to examine T cell clonal expansion in alopecia areata in both the C3H/HeJ mouse model and human patients. Human TCRbeta sequencing covered scalp tissue and sorted CD4+ and CD8+ peripheral blood T cells from patchy and totalis/universalis alopecia areata patients and healthy controls. Biopsies were taken from tofacitinib-treated patients at baseline and at 4 and 24 weeks of treatment, and a later scalp biopsy was taken in several of the tofacitinib-treated patients. Scalp clonality was compared across normal scalp (n=4), patchy alopecia areata scalp (n=8), and alopecia totalis/universalis scalp (n=8). The RNA source kit depended on sample type: the PAXgene miRNA kit for fixed scalp, the miRNeasy kit for PBMCs, and the RNeasy kit for mouse skin. TCRbeta CDR3 regions were amplified by immunoSEQ multiplex PCR using 35 Vbeta forward and 13 Jbeta reverse primers.

Libraries were made using the immunoSEQ multiplex PCR assay. For TCR sequencing, RNA was extracted from every sample and reverse transcribed into cDNA to serve as template. SuperScript III was used to make first-strand cDNA, primed with a 2:1 mix of oligo-dT and random hexamers. Amplification bias was assessed with a synthetic immune receptor repertoire, and residual bias was removed computationally. In the paper's pipeline: After raw reads were preprocessed to remove errors, the CDR3 was defined following IMGT conventions as running from the conserved cysteine to phenylalanine. Clonality was calculated as 1 minus Shannon entropy normalized by log2 of the number of productive unique TCRs. Whether each scalp clone was CD4 or CD8 was inferred by checking scalp TCRbeta sequences against the CD4 and CD8 repertoires from sorted blood. TCRdb's version of the immuneACCESS table is confined to in-frame rearrangements and falls short of the full clone set. An unresolved V gene accounts for under half of the shortfall where checked; the remainder is of unknown origin. The DNA was the basis for D and trimming; V, J and clone size are from that table. The sample table lists 150,000 or so clones, over 70% of them with a count of one. In total, the top ten clones hold over 13% of the sample.

The sample's time point label, in plain terms: baseline before oral tofacitinib. Peripheral blood and lesional scalp punch biopsies were obtained from patients with alopecia areata. PBMCs were isolated by density centrifugation and stained for CD3, CD4 and CD8, after which CD4+ and CD8+ T cells were sorted on a FACSAria. V and J are truncated by 0 bases and 5 bases respectively, leaving an intervening sequence of 12 bases. From the germline V gene, CDR1 is SGHTA and CDR2 is FQGTGA. From the cysteine through the phenylalanine, the CDR3 covers 15 amino acids. The sequence is cut down to CDR3 DNA, 45 bases in frame from base 1. Overall study results and their limits: Compared with normal scalp, lesional scalp had higher clonality and more expanded CD8+ clones, particularly in alopecia totalis/universalis, a pattern that suggests antigenic drive. Scalp TCR repertoire analysis is complicated because resident alphabeta T cells in normal human skin are also sequenced, whereas mouse skin is dominated by gammadelta T cells. TCR sequences shared between patients were less clear than in mice, possibly partly because of HLA diversity in the patient population.

The sequence was obtained from a human donor with alopecia areata. This chain joins TRBV7-3 to TRBJ2-3; perhaps TRBD2 is the D gene, with 5 bases matching. The sequencing here drew on CD8+ T cells sorted from blood, taken at week 0. Here is the DNA: TGTGCCAGCAGCTTAACTGGCGGGCCCGGAGATACGCAGTATTTT. It translates as CASSLTGGPGDTQYF.